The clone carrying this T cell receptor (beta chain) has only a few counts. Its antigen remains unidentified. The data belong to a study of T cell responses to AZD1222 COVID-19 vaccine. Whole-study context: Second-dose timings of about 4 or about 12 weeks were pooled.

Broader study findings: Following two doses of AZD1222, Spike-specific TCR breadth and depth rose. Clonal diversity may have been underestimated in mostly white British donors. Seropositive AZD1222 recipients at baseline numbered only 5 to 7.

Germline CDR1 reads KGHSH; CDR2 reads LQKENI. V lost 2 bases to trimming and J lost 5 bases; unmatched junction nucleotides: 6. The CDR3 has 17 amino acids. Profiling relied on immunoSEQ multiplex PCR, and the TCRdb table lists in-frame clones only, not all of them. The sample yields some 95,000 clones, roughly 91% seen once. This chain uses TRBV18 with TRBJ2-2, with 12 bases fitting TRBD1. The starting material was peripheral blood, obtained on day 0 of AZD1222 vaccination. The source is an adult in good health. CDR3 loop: CASSPGTGGSRTGELFF. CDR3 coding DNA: TGTGCCAGCTCACCAGGGACAGGGGGCAGTCGTACCGGGGAGCTGTTTTTT.